One sample yielded the 14 T cell receptor beta chains listed below, sequenced in a study of patients and donors after allogeneic stem cell transplantation. TCRdb re-derived calls from the RT-PCR reads in MiXCR, one entry per CDR3 protein. The sample lists about 960,000 distinct CDR3 sequences, approximately 18% seen once, with around 5.5% in the top ten. The material sequenced was blood, either unsorted or a sorted T cell fraction (not recorded which). All receptors derive from a human donor who was either an allogeneic HSCT recipient or a stem cell or donor lymphocyte infusion donor (not recorded which). It is not recorded whose cells these are; they may come from a transplant donor.

This clonotype was detected only a few times. This rearrangement joins TRBV6-2 or TRBV6-3 to TRBJ2-7; D is ambiguous. Trimming cost V 5 bases and J 7 bases, with 12 bases left between them. Per the germline V gene, CDR1 is MNHEY and CDR2 is SVGEGT. The CDR3 runs to 12 residues. CDR3 DNA: TGTGCCAGCAGTGAGCCCCTACGAGAGCAGTACTTC. It is translated as CASSEPLREQYF.

There are a few counts of this clonotype. The V call is TRBV15, the J call TRBJ2-1, with 14 bases identical to TRBD2. V dropped 4 bases and J dropped 1; count of bases not matched to a gene: 9. Germline lookup yields CDR1 LNHNV and CDR2 YYDKDF (reference sequence). The CDR3 covers 19 residues. CDR3 DNA: TGTGCCACCAGCACTGACGGGACTAGCGGGAGATGGTCCTACAATGAGCAGTTCTTC. Its protein product is CATSTDGTSGRWSYNEQFF.

The chain links TRBV18 to TRBJ2-3; 9 nucleotides agree with TRBD2. V lost 6 bases to trimming and J lost 3 bases; unmatched junction nucleotides: 13. Germline CDR1 is KGHSH and CDR2 is LQKENI. The CDR3 runs to 17 residues. Written as DNA, the CDR3 is TGTGCCAGCTCGGTCAGAAGCGGGAGGCTTTGGACAGATACGCAGTATTTT. This translates into CASSVRSGRLWTDTQYF.

As for this clonotype: The junction departs from the called germline gene at one end, perhaps through a read error. The chain uses TRBV7-8 and TRBJ1-6, with TRBD1 identical over 7 bases. The CDR3 is 15 residues long. CDR1 is SGHVS and CDR2 is FQNEAQ in the germline V gene. The CDR3 sequence: CSSSLQGILNSPLHF. CDR3 nucleotides: TGTTCCAGCAGCTTACAGGGGATTTTGAATTCACCCCTCCACTTT.

This clonotype showed up just a few times. The chain recombines TRBV5-4 with TRBJ2-1; D may be TRBD1 (5 bases). The CDR3 has 16 residues. Deletions cut 4 bases from V and 4 bases from J, with 18 bases between. Looked up from germline, CDR1 is SGHNT and CDR2 is YYREEE (reference sequence). This CDR3 reads CASSRESQGRYNEQFF. CDR3 sequence (DNA): TGTGCCAGCAGCCGAGAAAGCCAGGGCCGATACAATGAGCAGTTCTTC.

In this sample, this clonotype turned up a few times. The CDR3 DNA reads as TGTGCCTGGAGTGTACAGCGGCCCTCTGGAAACACCATATATTTT. It translates to CAWSVQRPSGNTIYF. This sequence joins TRBV30 and TRBJ1-3; D not certain. The length of the CDR3 is 15 residues. The V end lost 0 bases, the J end lost 0 bases, and 9 bases lay between the germline ends. Germline CDR1 reads GTSNPN; CDR2 reads SVGIG (reference sequence).

The rearrangement links TRBV3-1 to TRBJ2-1, with TRBD1 identical over 9 bases. V gave up 4 bases and J gave up 1 base; unmatched junction bases: 5. The CDR3 sequence is 16 residues long. Per germline, CDR1 LGHDT and CDR2 YNNKEL (reference sequence). In DNA, the CDR3 is TGTGCCAGCAGCCGGGGGACAGGGCGATCCTACAATGAGCAGTTCTTC. It encodes CASSRGTGRSYNEQFF.

The CDR3 loop is CASGDRVLSGANVLTF. Written as DNA, the CDR3 is TGTGCCAGCGGGGACAGGGTGCTGAGCGGGGCCAACGTCCTGACTTTC. This chain uses TRBV7-8 with TRBJ2-6; 9 positions match TRBD1. The CDR3 totals 16 residues. Germline loops: CDR1 SGHVS, CDR2 FQNEAQ. The junction had 9 bases not matched to a gene; V was cut back by 8 bases and J by 4 bases.

The sample holds a few counts of this clonotype. The chain is built from TRBV29-1 and TRBJ1-1; 8 positions match TRBD1. Unmatched junction bases numbered 6, after V lost 6 bases and J lost 6 bases. Germline-derived CDR1 and CDR2 are SQVTM and ANQGSEA. The CDR3 is made up of 12 amino acids. DNA of the CDR3: TGCAGCGTCAGTCAGGGGGCCCCTGAAGCTTTCTTT. This gives the protein CSVSQGAPEAFF.

The chain combines TRBV10-3 with TRBJ1-5; a weak D match, TRBD1 (5 bases). V gave up 6 bases and J gave up 0 bases, with 9 bases separating them. This CDR3 comprises 14 residues. Germline-derived CDR1 and CDR2 are ENHRY and SYGVKD. For the CDR3, the DNA is TGTGCCATCAGGGAGGGGACTAGCAATCAGCCCCAGCATTTT. Translating gives CAIREGTSNQPQHF.

The chain has TRBV20-1 and TRBJ2-3, with D perhaps assigned TRBD1 or TRBD2 (6 bases each). Germline V gene sequence: CDR1 DFQATT, CDR2 SNEGSKA (reference sequence). Deletions cut 5 bases from V and 3 bases from J, with 18 bases between. The CDR3 sequence is 15 residues long. The CDR3 DNA is TGCAGTGCTGCCCGAAGGGGGGCGGGGACAGATACGCAGTATTTT. It specifies CSAARRGAGTDTQYF.

This clonotype was recorded a few times. This chain links TRBV7-3 with TRBJ2-7; the match to TRBD2 covers 7 bases. Losses at the gene ends were 4 bases for V and 4 bases for J; bases not matched to a gene: 7. This CDR3 region has 14 residues. CDR1 and CDR2 (germline): SGHTA, FQGTGA. The DNA of the CDR3 is TGTGCCAGCAGCTCTTCGACTAGCAGATACGAGCAGTACTTC. It translates to CASSSSTSRYEQYF.

This clonotype was counted only a few times. V usage is TRBV7-2 and J usage is TRBJ1-5; tentatively, D is TRBD1 (5 bases). Germline assignment: CDR1 SGHTA and CDR2 FQGNSA. The CDR3 contains 14 residues. The V and J ends lost 6 bases and 3 bases respectively, with 12 bases between them. The CDR3 coding sequence is TGTGCCAGCAGTCATACAGGCGACAATCAGCCCCAGCATTTT. Translation gives CASSHTGDNQPQHF.

The CDR3 DNA is TGTGCCAGCAGCAGGGAGGGTAAGGGCTATGGCTACACCTTC. Protein: CASSREGKGYGYTF. The rearrangement uses TRBV12-3 or TRBV12-4 and TRBJ1-2, with D perhaps matching TRBD1 (5 bases). Deletions cut 6 bases from V and 4 bases from J, with 15 bases between. CDR3 length: 14 amino acids.